One and the same sample provided the 29 T cell receptor beta chains below, sequenced in a study of post-analysis software for immune sequencing data (dated by TCRdb to about 2015). Their specific antigens are unknown. The investigation overall reported the following: Significantly higher frequencies in patients than in controls were found for several TRBV segments, including TRBV5-6, TRBV5-1 and TRBV20-1.

Receptors were amplified or captured by PCR. The instrument given in TCRdb is Illumina HiSeq 2500. To reduce PCR and sequencing biases, unique molecular identifiers were built into the TCR beta cDNA libraries. In-frame beta chains were kept once TCRdb had trimmed the public reads at Q25 with fastp and called clones with MiXCR. Each record represents a unique CDR3 protein, reported with the most common genes and DNA among its rows. The sample table holds about 200,000 distinct CDR3 sequences, of which 25% to 30% were seen once. The ten largest clones capture around 3.2% of the sample. The sequenced sample consisted of blood. The receptors stem from a girl aged 2-17 years with multiple sclerosis.

There are a few counts of this clonotype. The chain joins TRBV11-2 to TRBJ2-5, with D unclear. Germline CDR1 reads SGHAT; CDR2 reads FQNNGV. The CDR3 totals 11 residues. The V end was cut by 0 bases, the J end by 11 bases, with 7 bases between. As DNA, the CDR3 is TGTGCCAGCAGCTTAGATAGGATGCAGTACTTC. As protein: CASSLDRMQYF. The full variable domain, in which reference TRBV11-2 and TRBJ2-5 provide the parts outside the CDR3, is EAGVAQSPRYKIIEKRQSVAFWCNPISGHATLYWYQQILGQGPKLLIQFQNNGVVDDSQLPKDRFSAERLKGVDSTLKIQPAKLEDSAVYLCASSLDRMQYFGPGTRLLVL.

This clonotype was detected a few times. The rearrangement joins TRBV7-8 to TRBJ1-1, with 8 positions matching TRBD1. There are 15 residues in the CDR3. Trimming cost V 5 bases and J 1 base; bases outside gene matches: 6. Germline V gene lookup returns CDR1 SGHVS and CDR2 FQNEAQ. Written as DNA, the CDR3 is TGTGCCAGCAGCCTCACCGGGACAGGGAACACTGAAGCTTTCTTT. Its protein is CASSLTGTGNTEAFF.

This chain joins TRBV6-6 and TRBJ2-5; TRBD1 might be the D (8 bases). Germline-derived CDR1 and CDR2 are MNHNY and SVGAGI (reference sequence). The CDR3 covers 14 residues. Trimming removed 2 bases from V and 5 bases from J, with 12 bases in between. CDR3: CASSYGQGGETQYF. The CDR3, as DNA: TGTGCCAGCAGTTACGGACAGGGAGGGGAGACCCAGTACTTC.

This clonotype has at least ten counts. The V gene is TRBV7-9, the J gene TRBJ2-3; D not resolved. Between the trimmed V and J ends, which lost 1 base and 10 bases, there was a span of 9 bases. Germline V lookup: CDR1 SEHNR, CDR2 FQNEAQ (reference sequence). This CDR3 is built from 12 residues. CDR3 sequence (DNA): TGTGCCAGCAGCTTAGGGCCAGAGGCGCAGTATTTT. Protein: CASSLGPEAQYF.

Regarding this clonotype: A read error may explain this, as a much larger clone is one base away. The chain links TRBV7-6 to TRBJ2-3; 10 nucleotides line up with TRBD1. CDR3 length: 18 residues. CDR1 SGHVS and CDR2 FNYEAQ come from the germline V gene. Here the CDR3 reads CASSLETPGQGRADTRYF. CDR3 bases: TGTGCCAGCAGCTTAGAGACACCGGGACAGGGGAGAGCAGATACGCGGTATTTT.

This clonotype was recorded a few times. The V gene is TRBV14, the J gene TRBJ2-5, with 10 bases aligning to TRBD2. Germline CDR1 reads SGHDN; CDR2 reads FVKESK. This CDR3 comprises 17 residues. The trim removed 1 base at V and 1 base at J, leaving 6 bases unmatched. The CDR3 sequence is CASSQGWLAGAQETQYF. CDR3 in DNA: TGTGCCAGCAGCCAAGGCTGGCTAGCGGGGGCCCAAGAGACCCAGTACTTC.

This clonotype was seen at least ten times. V usage is TRBV15 and J usage is TRBJ1-2; no clear D. The V end lost 4 bases, the J end lost 3 bases, and 6 bases lay between the germline ends. The length of the CDR3 is 12 residues. CDR1 LNHNV and CDR2 YYDKDF come from the germline V gene (reference sequence). The CDR3 loop reads CATSTQHYGYTF. The CDR3 bases are TGTGCCACCAGCACCCAGCACTATGGCTACACCTTC.

This sequence joins TRBV2 and TRBJ2-3; 7 bases line up with TRBD1. The V and J ends lost 9 bases and 6 bases, in that order; junction bases with no gene match: 12. CDR1 and CDR2 from the germline V gene are SNHLY and FYNNEI. The length of the CDR3 is 14 residues. CDR3 amino acids: CASRDSQGGDTQYF. CDR3 sequence (DNA): TGTGCCAGTAGGGACAGCCAGGGCGGGGATACGCAGTATTTT.

Worth noting for this clonotype: One base away lies a much larger clone, so this may be a sequencing read error. The DNA of the CDR3 is TGCAGTGCTTCACACCCGGGACAGGGGAAAGACACCCAGTACTTC. It codes for CSASHPGQGKDTQYF. The V gene is TRBV20-1, the J gene TRBJ2-5, with 10 bases lining up with TRBD1. Germline values: CDR1 DFQATT, CDR2 SNEGSKA (reference sequence). The CDR3 loop spans 15 amino acids.

With respect to this clonotype: This may arise from a read error, as a much more abundant clone is one base away. The V and J genes are TRBV12-3 or TRBV12-4 and TRBJ2-5; D unclear. Trimming shortened V by 1 base and J by 11 bases, and 17 bases separated the two germline ends. CDR3 length equals 14 residues. This chain's CDR3 is CASSLVGTYNEQYF. CDR3 sequence (DNA): TGTGCCAGCAGTTTAGTGGGAACTTACAATGAGCAGTACTTC.

Many counts were recorded for this clonotype. The chain has TRBV4-1 and TRBJ2-3; TRBD2 matches at 14 bases. Germline CDR1 and CDR2: MGHRA and YSYEKL. This CDR3 is 17 amino acids long. After removal of 4 bases from V and 2 bases from J, the junction contained 5 bases not matched to a gene. The CDR3 nucleotides are TGCGCCAGCAGCCCCCGGACTAGCGGGGGGATCACAGATACGCAGTATTTT. As protein: CASSPRTSGGITDTQYF.

The count of this clonotype is one. The chain recombines TRBV3-1 with TRBJ2-2; D call uncertain. The V gene lost 0 bases and the J gene lost 6 bases, with 8 bases spanning the gap. The CDR3 sequence is 14 residues long. Germline-derived CDR1 and CDR2 are LGHDT and YNNKEL (reference sequence). In DNA, the CDR3 is TGTGCCAGCAGCCAAGATTGGGGTCCCGGGGAGCTGTTTTTT. Translated: CASSQDWGPGELFF.

Only a few counts were recorded for this clonotype. The chain joins TRBV21-1 to TRBJ2-1; the DNA was not used to check the table's D call, TRBD1. TRBV21-1 is tagged as a pseudogene. There are 17 residues in the CDR3. The CDR3 coding sequence is TGTGCCAGCAGCAGCCAACAGTGGGGGTCTGACGACAATGAGCAGTTCTTC. Translated, it gives CASSSQQWGSDDNEQFF.

This clonotype appeared many times. The gene calls are TRBV10-3 and TRBJ1-5; D might be TRBD1 (6 bases). The germline V and J ends were trimmed by 8 bases and 4 bases, with 15 bases remaining between them. The CDR3 covers 14 residues. The germline V gene encodes CDR1 ENHRY and CDR2 SYGVKD. The CDR3: CAIQEQGLNQPQHF. The CDR3 nucleotides are TGTGCCATCCAGGAACAGGGCTTAAATCAGCCCCAGCATTTT.

Turning to this clonotype: Since a much larger clone is just one base distant, this may be a read error. The gene calls are TRBV28 and TRBJ2-5; TRBD1 matches at 7 bases. CDR1 is MDHEN, CDR2 SYDVKM, per germline. J gave up 11 bases and V 2 bases, and 14 bases lay outside the gene matches. CDR3 size: 15 residues. CDR3 loop: CASSLRDRTYNEQYF. CDR3 DNA sequence: TGTGCCAGCAGTTTACGGGACAGAACATACAATGAGCAGTACTTC.

This clonotype came up many times. The chain joins TRBV20-1 to TRBJ1-2; possible D gene TRBD1, 5 bases. Germline V CDR1 and CDR2: DFQATT, SNEGSKA (reference sequence). The V end was cut by 0 bases, the J end by 2 bases, with 16 bases between. The CDR3 totals 16 residues. Here the CDR3 reads CSARDTGRALNYGYTF. The DNA for the CDR3 is TGCAGTGCTAGAGATACGGGCAGGGCTTTGAACTATGGCTACACCTTC.

For this clonotype: A clone one base away is much larger, so this may be a read error. The V gene is TRBV18, the J gene TRBJ2-4; 11 bases are shared with TRBD1. Germline V gene sequence: CDR1 KGHSH, CDR2 LQKENI. The CDR3 consists of 16 residues. CDR3 DNA: TGTGCCGGCTCACCCCCGGGACAGGGGGTCTCGAACATTCAGTACTTC. Residues: CAGSPPGQGVSNIQYF.

J is TRBJ1-5 and V is TRBV2; D is undetermined. This CDR3 comprises 12 residues. CDR1 SNHLY and CDR2 FYNNEI come from the germline V gene. Trimming took 4 bases from V and 3 from J, leaving 4 bases between them. CDR3 DNA: TGTGCCAGCAGTGGATTCAATCAGCCCCAGCATTTT. Amino acids: CASSGFNQPQHF.

A note on this clonotype: One base away lies a much larger clone, so this may be a sequencing read error. This rearrangement joins TRBV5-1 to TRBJ2-1; D gene uncertain. The ends were cut back, 2 bases at V and 6 bases at J, with 15 bases in the middle. The CDR3 is made up of 15 amino acids. Germline loops: CDR1 SGHRS, CDR2 YFSETQ. CDR3 coding DNA: TGCGCCAGCAGCTTACAGCAGCCTACGTGCAATGAGCAGTTCTTC. Translated, it gives CASSLQQPTCNEQFF.

Concerning this clonotype: This may arise from a read error, as a much more abundant clone is one base away. J is TRBJ2-7 and V is TRBV3-1; 8 positions agree with TRBD2. The CDR3 contains 14 residues. The ends lost 0 bases at V and 10 bases at J; junction bases unmatched: 8. The germline V gene encodes CDR1 LGHDT and CDR2 YNNKEL (reference sequence). The CDR3 DNA follows: TGTGCCAGCAGCCAAGAACGGGGGGGAGAGATCCAGTACTTC. Translating it yields CASSQERGGEIQYF.

This clonotype was seen more than once but under ten times. The chain carries TRBV10-3 and TRBJ1-2; D not certain. The germline gives CDR1 ENHRY, CDR2 SYGVKD. The CDR3 loop spans 13 amino acids. Trimming cost V 7 bases and J 6 bases, with 15 bases left between them. The chain's CDR3 is CAITADTTHGYTF. The CDR3 DNA reads as TGTGCCATCACGGCCGACACAACACATGGCTACACCTTC.

The rearrangement joins TRBV2 to TRBJ1-1, with D perhaps matching TRBD1 (6 bases). V shed 9 bases and J shed 4 bases, with 21 bases lying between them. Germline-derived CDR1 and CDR2 are SNHLY and FYNNEI. CDR3 length: 15 residues. The CDR3 sequence is CASDIRGGAGTEAFF. The CDR3 DNA is TGTGCCAGTGATATAAGGGGGGGCGCAGGCACTGAAGCTTTCTTT. Complete variable domain (other parts from reference TRBV2 and TRBJ1-1): EPEVTQTPSHQVTQMGQEVILRCVPISNHLYFYWYRQILGQKVEFLVSFYNNEISEKSEIFDDQFSVERPDGSNFTLKIRSTKLEDSAMYFCASDIRGGAGTEAFFGQGTRLTVV.

This clonotype was observed at least ten times. The chain joins TRBV6-6 to TRBJ2-6; maybe TRBD2 (6 bases). The CDR3 loop spans 17 amino acids. Per germline, CDR1 MNHNY and CDR2 SVGAGI (reference sequence). Trimming took off 0 bases at V and 2 bases at J, with 11 bases between the two ends. CDR3: CASSYSLTGAGANVLTF. CDR3 in DNA: TGTGCCAGCAGTTACTCCTTAACGGGGGCTGGGGCCAACGTCCTGACTTTC.

Notes on this clonotype: A much larger clonotype is one base distant, so this may be a read error. This chain connects TRBV20-1 to TRBJ2-3, with 9 bases lining up with TRBD2. The CDR3 is 17 amino acids. Germline-derived CDR1 and CDR2 are DFQATT and SNEGSKA (reference sequence). Trimming cost V 0 bases and J 0 bases; bases outside gene matches: 7. The CDR3 region has the DNA TGCAGTGCTAGAGATAGGGCTAGCGGGGACAGCACAGATACGCAGTATTTT. Translating gives CSARDRASGDSTDTQYF.

The rearrangement uses TRBV2 and TRBJ1-6; 9 bases match TRBD1. V lost 11 bases and J lost 13; bases outside the gene matches: 15. CDR1 is SNHLY and CDR2 is FYNNEI in the germline V gene. The CDR3 contains 14 residues. CDR3 bases: TGTGCCGGAGGGGTAGGGACAGGGCGGAGTCCCCTCCACTTT. It is translated as CAGGVGTGRSPLHF. Full variable domain (outside the CDR3, taken from reference TRBV2 and TRBJ1-6): EPEVTQTPSHQVTQMGQEVILRCVPISNHLYFYWYRQILGQKVEFLVSFYNNEISEKSEIFDDQFSVERPDGSNFTLKIRSTKLEDSAMYFCAGGVGTGRSPLHFGNGTRLTVT.

This clonotype occurred many times. V usage is TRBV5-1 and J usage is TRBJ2-7; D is perhaps TRBD1 (6 bases). Germline CDR1 reads SGHRS; CDR2 reads YFSETQ. This CDR3 is 17 amino acids long. The V and J ends lost 0 bases and 1 base respectively, with 17 bases between them. CDR3 sequence: CASSLGGTPVGSYEQYF. The CDR3 DNA follows: TGCGCCAGCAGCTTGGGGGGGACACCAGTCGGGTCCTACGAGCAGTACTTC.

This rearrangement joins TRBV7-2 to TRBJ2-5; 16 nucleotides agree with TRBD2. Germline loops: CDR1 SGHTA, CDR2 FQGNSA. Trimming took 5 bases from V and 11 from J; bases not matched to a gene: 5. The CDR3 loop spans 14 amino acids. CDR3 bases: TGTGCCAGCAGCCAGGGACTAGCGGGAGGGAAGCAGTACTTC. Protein product: CASSQGLAGGKQYF. Full variable domain (missing parts from reference TRBV7-2 and TRBJ2-5): GAGVSQSPSNKVTEKGKDVELRCDPISGHTALYWYRQSLGQGLEFLIYFQGNSAPDKSGLPSDRFSAERTGGSVSTLTIQRTQQEDSAVYLCASSQGLAGGKQYFGPGTRLLVL.

This clonotype was recorded at least ten times. The J gene is TRBJ2-1, the V gene TRBV5-4; tentative D call: TRBD1 (5 bases). With 4 bases removed from V and 2 bases from J, the gap between germline ends came to 19 bases. In germline, CDR1 is SGHNT, CDR2 YYREEE (reference sequence). This CDR3 is 17 amino acids long. The CDR3 loop reads CASSLPPRQTPYNEQFF. In DNA form, the CDR3 reads TGTGCCAGCAGCCTCCCCCCCAGACAGACCCCCTACAATGAGCAGTTCTTC. Full variable domain (missing parts from reference TRBV5-4 and TRBJ2-1): ETGVTQSPTHLIKTRGQQVTLRCSSQSGHNTVSWYQQALGQGPQFIFQYYREEENGRGNFPPRFSGLQFPNYSSELNVNALELDDSALYLCASSLPPRQTPYNEQFFGPGTRLTVL.

The rearrangement links TRBV29-1 to TRBJ2-2; D gene unclear. This CDR3 has 12 amino acids. Trimming removed 7 bases at V and 4 bases at J, with 10 bases between. Germline lookup yields CDR1 SQVTM and CDR2 ANQGSEA. This chain's CDR3 is CSGRMTTGELFF. CDR3 nucleotide sequence: TGCAGCGGGCGTATGACCACCGGGGAGCTGTTTTTT.